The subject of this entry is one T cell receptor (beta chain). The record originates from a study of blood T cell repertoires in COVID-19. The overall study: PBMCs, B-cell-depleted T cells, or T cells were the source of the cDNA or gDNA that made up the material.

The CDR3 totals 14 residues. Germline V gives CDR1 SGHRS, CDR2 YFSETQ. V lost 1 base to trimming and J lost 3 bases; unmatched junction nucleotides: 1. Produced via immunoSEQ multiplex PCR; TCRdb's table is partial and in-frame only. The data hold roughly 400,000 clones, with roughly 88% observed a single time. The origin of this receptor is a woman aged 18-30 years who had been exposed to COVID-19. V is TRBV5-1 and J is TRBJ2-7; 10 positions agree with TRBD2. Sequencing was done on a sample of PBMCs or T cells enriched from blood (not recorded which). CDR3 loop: CASSLTSGDYEQYF. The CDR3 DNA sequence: TGCGCCAGCAGCTTGACTAGCGGGGACTACGAGCAGTACTTC.